This T cell receptor beta chain was recovered during a study of lymphopenia after photon versus proton radiotherapy. Study-level points and caveats: Relative stability marked proton patients; photon patients lost diversity and naive cells.

Germline CDR1 and CDR2: SGDLS and YYNGEE. This CDR3 is built from 15 residues. Trimming took off 4 bases at V and 4 bases at J, with 17 bases between the two ends. About this clone itself: Antigen specificity is unknown.

Produced via immunoSEQ multiplex PCR; TCRdb's table is partial and in-frame only. The repertoire holds 10,000 to 15,000 clones, around 90% seen once, with about 3.8% in the top ten. The material was peripheral blood, obtained from a patient treated with photon-based radiotherapy. V usage is TRBV9 and J usage is TRBJ1-1, with D perhaps TRBD1 (5 bases). The clonotype comes from a man in his fifties or sixties with pancreatic cancer. CDR3 coding DNA: TGTGCCAGCAGCCCTATCGGGGGGGTGGTCACTGAAGCTTTCTTT. Residues: CASSPIGGVVTEAFF. Complete variable domain (other parts from reference TRBV9 and TRBJ1-1): DSGVTQTPKHLITATGQRVTLRCSPRSGDLSVYWYQQSLDQGLQFLIQYYNGEERAKGNILERFSAQQFPDLHSELNLSSLELGDSALYFCASSPIGGVVTEAFFGQGTRLTVV.